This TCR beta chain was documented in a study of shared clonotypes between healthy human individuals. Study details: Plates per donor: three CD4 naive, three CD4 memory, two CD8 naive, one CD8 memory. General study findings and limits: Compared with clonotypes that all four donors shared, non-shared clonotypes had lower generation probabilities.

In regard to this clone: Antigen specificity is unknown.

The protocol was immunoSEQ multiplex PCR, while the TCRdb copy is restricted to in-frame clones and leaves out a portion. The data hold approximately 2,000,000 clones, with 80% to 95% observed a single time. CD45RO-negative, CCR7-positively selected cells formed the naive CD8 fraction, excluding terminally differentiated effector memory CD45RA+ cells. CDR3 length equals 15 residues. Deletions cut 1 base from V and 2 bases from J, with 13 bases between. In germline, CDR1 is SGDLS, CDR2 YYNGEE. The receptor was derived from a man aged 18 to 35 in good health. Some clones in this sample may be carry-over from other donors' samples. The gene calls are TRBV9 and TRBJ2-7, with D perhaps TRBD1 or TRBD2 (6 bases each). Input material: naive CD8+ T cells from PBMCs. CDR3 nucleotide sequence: TGTGCCAGCAGCGTAACTCCCGGGGGCACCTACGAGCAGTACTTC. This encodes CASSVTPGGTYEQYF.